Below, 30 T cell receptor beta chains from the same sample are listed, as sequenced in a study of cytotoxic CD8 clonotypes in ibrutinib-treated CLL. Sequencing used immunoSEQ multiplex PCR; TCRdb keeps in-frame clones, though not all of them. Of under 30,000 clones in the sample, about 80% were seen once. Sequencing was performed on PBMCs, taken after 36 months of ibrutinib treatment. The receptors originated from a human donor with chronic lymphocytic leukemia.

This rearrangement joins TRBV6-5 to TRBJ1-1, with TRBD1 as a possible D gene (6 bases). The CDR3 is made up of 13 amino acids. The germline CDR1 and CDR2 sequences are MNHEY and SVGAGI. V dropped 2 bases and J dropped 3 bases, with 7 bases sitting between them. The CDR3 DNA is TGTGCCAGCAGTTACCACAGGGACACTGAAGCTTTCTTT. Translated, it gives CASSYHRDTEAFF.

The chain carries TRBV5-1 and TRBJ2-5; a possible D gene is TRBD2 (6 bases). Germline V CDR1 and CDR2: SGHRS, YFSETQ. This CDR3 is built from 16 residues. With 4 bases removed from V and 4 bases from J, the gap between germline ends came to 20 bases. CDR3 residues: CASSVLGGAPGETQYF. CDR3 in DNA: TGCGCCAGCAGCGTCCTAGGCGGGGCCCCCGGAGAGACCCAGTACTTC.

J is TRBJ2-7 and V is TRBV25-1; 8 positions match TRBD2. Looked up from germline, CDR1 is MGHDK and CDR2 is SYGVNS. CDR3 length equals 15 residues. Germline trimming cut 5 bases from V and 1 base from J; bases unmatched to any gene: 7. The CDR3 DNA reads as TGTGCCAGCAGTCCGGGGGGGACCAGTTCCTACGAGCAGTACTTC. The encoded protein is CASSPGGTSSYEQYF.

The V gene is TRBV7-2, the J gene TRBJ1-5; TRBD1 might be the D (5 bases). Trimming left V 6 bases short and J 6 bases short, with 15 bases between. CDR1 is SGHTA and CDR2 is FQGNSA in the germline V gene. The CDR3 has 14 amino acids. The CDR3, as DNA: TGTGCCAGCAGTTCATACGGGGGTGGTCAGCCCCAGCATTTT. The encoded protein is CASSSYGGGQPQHF.

V and J are TRBV19 and TRBJ1-1, with D tentatively TRBD1 (5 bases). CDR3 length: 14 amino acids. CDR1 is LNHDA and CDR2 is SQIVND in the germline V gene (reference sequence). V was clipped by 4 bases and J by 4 bases, with 13 bases between them. CDR3 loop: CASSTRDGVTEAFF. Here the CDR3 DNA reads TGTGCCAGTAGTACCCGGGACGGAGTCACTGAAGCTTTCTTT.

J is TRBJ2-1 and V is TRBV29-1; TRBD2 agrees at 13 bases. The germline V gene encodes CDR1 SQVTM and CDR2 ANQGSEA. The junction had 3 bases not matched to a gene; V was cut back by 1 base and J by 6 bases. The CDR3 length is 15 residues. CDR3: CSVEGTSGGPNEQFF. In DNA form, the CDR3 reads TGCAGCGTTGAAGGGACTAGCGGGGGCCCCAATGAGCAGTTCTTC.

This clone was observed a few times. This chain joins TRBV11-2 and TRBJ1-1, with D hard to call. Germline loops: CDR1 SGHAT, CDR2 FQNNGV. Trimming cost V 5 bases and J 3 bases, with 10 bases left between them. The CDR3 runs 13 residues. This CDR3 reads CASSPRPDTEAFF. The CDR3 nucleotides read TGTGCCAGCAGCCCGCGGCCGGACACTGAAGCTTTCTTT.

The chain couples TRBV12-5 to TRBJ2-7; D not certain. The ends were cut back, 4 bases at V and 3 bases at J, with 4 bases in the middle. This CDR3 has 11 residues. CDR1 LGHNT and CDR2 FRNRAP come from the germline V gene. CDR3: CASGYDYEQYF. CDR3 DNA: TGTGCTAGTGGTTATGACTACGAGCAGTACTTC.

The chain has TRBV27 and TRBJ1-4; unclear D gene. CDR1 and CDR2 (germline): MNHEY, SMNVEV (reference sequence). The CDR3 extends over 15 amino acids. With 3 bases removed from V and 0 bases from J, the gap between germline ends came to 8 bases. This CDR3 reads CASSFAQTTNEKLFF. The DNA for the CDR3 is TGTGCCAGCAGTTTCGCCCAGACAACTAATGAAAAACTGTTTTTT.

The chain combines TRBV9 with TRBJ2-6; D possibly corresponds to TRBD2 (6 bases). The V and J ends lost 4 bases and 2 bases respectively, with 13 bases between them. This CDR3 is built from 16 residues. The V gene's germline CDR1 is SGDLS and CDR2 YYNGEE. Here the CDR3 DNA reads TGTGCCAGCAGCATCTGGCGGGACGCTGGGGCCAACGTCCTGACTTTC. This codes for CASSIWRDAGANVLTF.

The chain is built from TRBV7-8 and TRBJ1-1; D gene ambiguous. This CDR3 has 14 amino acids. Between the trimmed V and J ends, which lost 0 bases and 4 bases, there was a span of 9 bases. Germline CDR1 and CDR2: SGHVS and FQNEAQ. This CDR3 reads CASSLALLGTEAFF. The CDR3 nucleotides are TGTGCCAGCAGCTTAGCGCTCCTTGGCACTGAAGCTTTCTTT.

V usage is TRBV4-3 and J usage is TRBJ2-1; possible D gene TRBD2, 5 bases. The V end lost 0 bases, the J end lost 1 base, and 7 bases lay between the germline ends. Germline-derived CDR1 and CDR2 are LGHNA and YSLEER. This CDR3 is 15 amino acids long. The CDR3 loop reads CASSQDGESYNEQFF. In DNA, the CDR3 is TGCGCCAGCAGCCAAGATGGGGAGTCCTACAATGAGCAGTTCTTC.

This chain links TRBV5-8 with TRBJ2-5; D is uncertain. The CDR3 extends over 14 amino acids. Trimming took off 4 bases at V and 0 bases at J, with 10 bases between the two ends. Germline loops: CDR1 SGHTS, CDR2 YDEGEE. CDR3 DNA sequence: TGTGCCAGCAGCAACGAGGTGAACCAAGAGACCCAGTACTTC. This gives the protein CASSNEVNQETQYF.

This clone was picked up a small number of times. The V and J genes are TRBV18 and TRBJ2-7, with TRBD1 matching over 9 bases. The junction had 7 bases not matched to a gene; V was cut back by 5 bases and J by 2 bases. Germline V gives CDR1 KGHSH, CDR2 LQKENI. The CDR3 has 15 amino acids. The CDR3 region is CASSKTGGNAYEQYF. CDR3 nucleotide sequence: TGTGCCAGCTCAAAAACAGGGGGCAACGCCTACGAGCAGTACTTC.

This chain uses TRBV7-2 with TRBJ1-5, with D unclear. This CDR3 contains 13 residues. Germline V gene data show CDR1 as SGHTA and CDR2 as FQGNSA. Between the trimmed V and J ends, which lost 4 bases and 4 bases, there was a span of 8 bases. The chain's CDR3 is CASSSSGNQPQHF. The CDR3 DNA is TGTGCCAGCAGCTCGTCAGGTAATCAGCCCCAGCATTTT.

V gene TRBV11-2 combines with J gene TRBJ1-2, with D possibly TRBD1 on 5 matching bases. V dropped 4 bases and J dropped 5 bases, with 17 bases sitting between them. This CDR3 region has 15 residues. Germline CDR1 SGHAT, CDR2 FQNNGV. CDR3 amino acids: CASSYATEVIYGYTF. CDR3 nucleotide sequence: TGTGCCAGCAGCTACGCGACAGAAGTGATTTATGGCTACACCTTC.

The chain joins TRBV25-1 to TRBJ2-7, with unresolved D. V lost 5 bases to trimming and J lost 3 bases, with 11 bases between them. CDR3 length: 13 residues. Germline CDR1 is MGHDK and CDR2 is SYGVNS. The CDR3 DNA sequence: TGTGCCAGCAGTTTCGGCCGCAACTACGAGCAGTACTTC. This sequence encodes CASSFGRNYEQYF.

This clone came up a few times. This chain links TRBV7-8 with TRBJ1-6; D gene uncertain. Germline CDR1 reads SGHVS; CDR2 reads FQNEAQ. CDR3 length: 13 amino acids. Deletions cut 2 bases from V and 10 bases from J, with 9 bases between. CDR3 protein: CASSLSEGSPLHF. The CDR3, as DNA: TGTGCCAGCAGCTTAAGCGAGGGATCACCCCTCCACTTT.

The chain joins TRBV28 to TRBJ2-7; weak D call: TRBD1 (6 bases). The V and J ends lost 6 bases and 5 bases respectively, with 20 bases between them. Germline CDR1 is MDHEN and CDR2 is SYDVKM. This CDR3 has 15 amino acids. In DNA form, the CDR3 reads TGTGCCAGCAGCCGATCACAGGGTGGGTTAGACGAGCAGTACTTC. Translating it yields CASSRSQGGLDEQYF.

The V call is TRBV19, the J call TRBJ1-5, with 7 bases lining up with TRBD1. The V gene end was trimmed by 0 bases and the J gene end by 6 bases; junction bases not matched to a gene: 5. This CDR3 comprises 15 residues. CDR1 LNHDA and CDR2 SQIVND come from the germline V gene (reference sequence). CDR3 sequence: CASSIEHRGGQPQHF. CDR3 in DNA: TGTGCCAGTAGTATAGAACACAGGGGAGGTCAGCCCCAGCATTTT.

The genes are TRBV11-3 and TRBJ1-1; D might be TRBD1 (5 bases). Germline lookup yields CDR1 SGHNT and CDR2 YENEEA. The CDR3 is 12 residues long. Trimming left V 5 bases short and J 11 bases short, with 15 bases between. CDR3 amino acids: CASSPREGRAFF. DNA for the CDR3: TGTGCCAGCAGCCCCCGAGAGGGACGGGCTTTCTTT.

In regard to this clone: At the DNA level, this CDR3 is encoded by other sequences in the same sample as well. This chain links TRBV2 with TRBJ1-3; D not certain. Looked up from germline, CDR1 is SNHLY and CDR2 is FYNNEI. The V and J ends lost 1 base and 0 bases respectively, with 7 bases between them. The CDR3 is 15 residues long. The CDR3 reads CASSEGGSSGNTIYF. The CDR3 DNA reads TGTGCCAGCAGTGAAGGAGGTAGCTCTGGAAACACCATATATTTT. Filled out from reference TRBV2 and TRBJ1-3, the complete variable domain reads EPEVTQTPSHQVTQMGQEVILRCVPISNHLYFYWYRQILGQKVEFLVSFYNNEISEKSEIFDDQFSVERPDGSNFTLKIRSTKLEDSAMYFCASSEGGSSGNTIYFGEGSWLTVV.

CDR3: CSARETDTQYF. CDR3 nucleotides: TGCAGTGCTAGAGAGACCGATACGCAGTATTTT. The chain couples TRBV20-1 to TRBJ2-3; D not certain. The CDR3 is 11 residues long. V lost 0 bases to trimming and J lost 6 bases, with 4 bases between them. From germline, CDR1 is DFQATT and CDR2 SNEGSKA (reference sequence).

The CDR3 protein is CASSDWTAVVYEQYF. Written as DNA, the CDR3 is TGTGCCAGCAGTGATTGGACGGCCGTTGTATACGAGCAGTACTTC. The chain carries TRBV6-1 and TRBJ2-7; unclear D gene. This CDR3 has 15 amino acids. The germline V gene has CDR1 MNHNS and CDR2 SASEGT. The V gene lost 3 bases and the J gene lost 4 bases, with 16 bases spanning the gap.

The rearrangement joins TRBV4-1 to TRBJ2-3, with TRBD2 identical over 10 bases. This CDR3 is built from 16 residues. The J segment lost 6 bases and the V segment lost 0 bases, leaving 6 bases of the junction unmatched. Looked up from germline, CDR1 is MGHRA and CDR2 is YSYEKL. This CDR3 reads CASSQDPSGGGDTQYF. Written as DNA, the CDR3 is TGCGCCAGCAGCCAAGATCCTAGCGGGGGAGGGGATACGCAGTATTTT.

The V and J genes are TRBV7-3 and TRBJ2-1, with D perhaps matching TRBD1 (6 bases). V was pared by 3 bases and J by 1 base, with 10 bases between. Germline assignment: CDR1 SGHTA and CDR2 FQGTGA. There are 15 residues in the CDR3. Here the CDR3 DNA reads TGTGCCAGCAGCTTCCGGACAGCTTCCTACAATGAGCAGTTCTTC. Translating it yields CASSFRTASYNEQFF.

This clone was detected only once. This chain uses TRBV30 with TRBJ2-7; maybe TRBD2 (7 bases). Germline V gene lookup returns CDR1 GTSNPN and CDR2 SVGIG (reference sequence). The CDR3 is made up of 14 amino acids. The V and J ends lost 4 bases and 5 bases respectively, with 18 bases between them. CDR3 bases: TGTGCCTGGAATCGGGGGGCACGCCCGGACGAGCAGTACGTC. This codes for CAWNRGARPDEQYV.

The DNA of the CDR3 is TGTGCCAGCAACAATAGAAGGACAGGGGGGCCTCTTTACAATGAGCAGTTCTTC. Translating gives CASNNRRTGGPLYNEQFF. The chain couples TRBV9 to TRBJ2-1; 10 bases fit TRBD1. V lost 6 bases, J lost 4 bases, and 16 bases stayed unmatched. The germline V gene encodes CDR1 SGDLS and CDR2 YYNGEE. This CDR3 contains 18 residues.

The chain recombines TRBV29-1 with TRBJ1-4; 7 nucleotides line up with TRBD1. Germline loops: CDR1 SQVTM, CDR2 ANQGSEA. CDR3 length equals 13 residues. With V trimmed by 6 bases and J by 4 bases, 5 bases remained unmatched. DNA of the CDR3: TGCAGCGTCCCGGACAGGATTAATGAAAAACTGTTTTTT. Protein sequence: CSVPDRINEKLFF.

The CDR3 sequence is CASTTSWGPYNSPLHF. CDR3 sequence (DNA): TGTGCCAGCACCACCTCTTGGGGGCCTTATAATTCACCCCTCCACTTT. V is TRBV2 and J is TRBJ1-6; D possibly corresponds to TRBD1 (6 bases). V lost 7 bases to trimming and J lost 4 bases, with 17 bases between them. The germline CDR1 and CDR2 sequences are SNHLY and FYNNEI. The CDR3 runs to 16 residues.